This is a list of T cell receptor beta chains from one sample in a study of T-cell memory formation after mild COVID-19. MiXCR was run by TCRdb on the 5' RACE reads, yielding one entry per CDR3 protein. Of nearly 350,000 distinct CDR3 sequences detected, roughly 13% appear once; the ten largest clones hold 20% to 25%. The sequencing sample was made of PBMCs or a T cell subset sorted from them (not recorded which). The receptors stem from a man aged 18 to 29 who had mild COVID-19 (a few samples of this study predate the infection). Cell type and time point are not known. The conserved cysteine and the conserved F or W are not part of the CDR3 here. D genes are given only for firm matches. For some rows the clone size is stated as once, few or many, or as a class when expanded; others skip it.

V gene: TRBV9; clone size: few; D gene: -; CDR3 protein: ASSPGAAIQY
V gene: TRBV7-2; clone size: many; D gene: -; CDR3 protein: ASSLSWSQETQY
V gene: TRBV11-1; clone size: -; D gene: -; CDR3 protein: ASSLYSGGKYEQY
V gene: TRBV5-1; clone size: few; D gene: TRBD1; CDR3 protein: ASTQGQGLYNEQF
V gene: TRBV2; clone size: -; D gene: -; CDR3 protein: ARQATNTGELF
V gene: TRBV28; clone size: few; D gene: -; CDR3 protein: ASKQAAPGNTIY
V gene: TRBV11-2; clone size: few; D gene: -; CDR3 protein: ASSSPGGATDTQY
V gene: TRBV9; clone size: few; D gene: TRBD2; CDR3 protein: ASSVVSGGSRSETQY
V gene: TRBV7-2; clone size: few; D gene: -; CDR3 protein: ASSLVGVQGGY
V gene: TRBV24-1; clone size: -; D gene: -; CDR3 protein: ATEGGDTDTQY
V gene: TRBV7-2; clone size: -; D gene: TRBD2; CDR3 protein: ASSRSGTSFDTQY
V gene: TRBV6-5; clone size: few; D gene: TRBD1; CDR3 protein: ASRSQGATDTQY
V gene: TRBV5-1; clone size: few; D gene: TRBD1; CDR3 protein: ASVNADRLTGELF
V gene: TRBV24-1; clone size: -; D gene: -; CDR3 protein: ATSDGGQRSNYGYT
V gene: TRBV28; clone size: few; D gene: TRBD2; CDR3 protein: ASSLGGDYNEQF
V gene: TRBV5-1; clone size: many; D gene: TRBD2; CDR3 protein: ASTPGGGMWSTYNEQF
V gene: TRBV20-1; clone size: few; D gene: -; CDR3 protein: SAAYSGANVLT
V gene: TRBV12-3/TRBV12-4; clone size: -; D gene: -; CDR3 protein: ASSLGQGGYT
V gene: TRBV7-2; clone size: few; D gene: -; CDR3 protein: ASSWAVGGYT
V gene: TRBV6-6; clone size: -; D gene: -; CDR3 protein: ASNLPARGNTIY
V gene: TRBV7-3; clone size: few; D gene: -; CDR3 protein: ASSLTFIRDKYNEQF
V gene: TRBV19; clone size: -; D gene: -; CDR3 protein: ASSISQNQPQH
V gene: TRBV10-3; clone size: -; D gene: -; CDR3 protein: AISVDGFNEQF
V gene: TRBV12-3/TRBV12-4; clone size: few; D gene: -; CDR3 protein: ASSFRISNSPLH
V gene: TRBV12-3/TRBV12-4; clone size: few; D gene: -; CDR3 protein: ASRIAATDTQY
V gene: TRBV10-3; clone size: few; D gene: TRBD2; CDR3 protein: AIRAGVQETQY
V gene: TRBV3-1; clone size: -; D gene: TRBD2; CDR3 protein: ASSRRTSGGQY
V gene: TRBV25-1; clone size: -; D gene: TRBD1; CDR3 protein: ASSEWGQGPEKLF
V gene: TRBV6-2/TRBV6-3; clone size: -; D gene: TRBD2; CDR3 protein: ASRPVAGGHYEQF
V gene: TRBV6-6; clone size: -; D gene: TRBD1; CDR3 protein: ASSYYTGDRGFYEQY
V gene: TRBV5-6; clone size: once; D gene: -; CDR3 protein: ASSWDPGPYEQY
V gene: TRBV24-1; clone size: -; D gene: TRBD1; CDR3 protein: ATSDSIGQGANTGELF
V gene: TRBV6-2/TRBV6-3; clone size: few; D gene: -; CDR3 protein: ASSYEHANTEAF
V gene: TRBV15; clone size: -; D gene: -; CDR3 protein: ATSPGTAYEQY
V gene: TRBV7-2; clone size: -; D gene: -; CDR3 protein: ASSLWDVGTDTQY
V gene: TRBV30; clone size: few; D gene: TRBD1; CDR3 protein: AVQGVRSYNEQF
V gene: TRBV12-5; clone size: few; D gene: TRBD1; CDR3 protein: ASGLVLGQGASNQPQH
V gene: TRBV6-1; clone size: -; D gene: -; CDR3 protein: ASSANTGPGGYT
V gene: TRBV4-2; clone size: -; D gene: -; CDR3 protein: ASSQETSLPLAAF
V gene: TRBV20-1; clone size: -; D gene: TRBD1; CDR3 protein: SALGQPSTDTQY
V gene: TRBV14; clone size: few; D gene: -; CDR3 protein: ASSQDVWDGELF
V gene: TRBV5-5; clone size: -; D gene: -; CDR3 protein: ASSLRLLTDTQY
V gene: TRBV7-2; clone size: few; D gene: -; CDR3 protein: ASSTRQASTDTQY
V gene: TRBV7-3; clone size: many; D gene: TRBD2; CDR3 protein: ASSPGAGGNEQF
V gene: TRBV10-3; clone size: few; D gene: -; CDR3 protein: AISSQENSPLH
V gene: TRBV20-1; clone size: many; D gene: -; CDR3 protein: SEGTSDTQY
V gene: TRBV20-1; clone size: many; D gene: TRBD1; CDR3 protein: SASGTGGTEQF
V gene: TRBV6-5; clone size: few; D gene: TRBD1; CDR3 protein: ASSYSRPGQVNTGELF
V gene: TRBV9; clone size: -; D gene: -; CDR3 protein: ASSEQSGRSSYNSPLH
V gene: TRBV29-1; clone size: many; D gene: -; CDR3 protein: SVGKGGETQY
V gene: TRBV5-1; clone size: few; D gene: -; CDR3 protein: ASSRTDSFYEQY
V gene: TRBV7-3; clone size: -; D gene: -; CDR3 protein: ASSLFGGDETQY
V gene: TRBV24-1; clone size: many; D gene: -; CDR3 protein: ATSDYGSANNEQF
V gene: TRBV24-1; clone size: -; D gene: -; CDR3 protein: ATSGAPNTGELF
V gene: TRBV18; clone size: few; D gene: -; CDR3 protein: ASSQGSNTEAF
V gene: TRBV4-1; clone size: -; D gene: TRBD1; CDR3 protein: ASSPRVGGLGAEAF
V gene: TRBV9; clone size: few; D gene: -; CDR3 protein: ASSGGAFLNIQY
V gene: TRBV4-3; clone size: many; D gene: TRBD2; CDR3 protein: ASSQLLAGGLVQETQY